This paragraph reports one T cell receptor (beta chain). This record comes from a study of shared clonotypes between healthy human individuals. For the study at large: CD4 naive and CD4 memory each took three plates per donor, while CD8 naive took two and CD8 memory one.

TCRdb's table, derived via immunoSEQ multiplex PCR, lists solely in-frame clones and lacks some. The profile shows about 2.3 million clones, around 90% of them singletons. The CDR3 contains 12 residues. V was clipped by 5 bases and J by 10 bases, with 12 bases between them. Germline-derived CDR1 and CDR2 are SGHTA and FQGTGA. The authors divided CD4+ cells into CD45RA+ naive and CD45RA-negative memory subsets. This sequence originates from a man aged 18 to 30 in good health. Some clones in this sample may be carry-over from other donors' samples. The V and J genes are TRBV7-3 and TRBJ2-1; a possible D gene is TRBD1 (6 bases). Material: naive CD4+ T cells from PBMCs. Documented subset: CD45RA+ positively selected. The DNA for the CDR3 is TGTGCCAGCAGCCAGGATCAGGGGGAGCAGTTCTTC. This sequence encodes CASSQDQGEQFF.